The rows below give T cell receptor beta chains drawn from one sample of a study of shared clonotypes between healthy human individuals. Measured with immunoSEQ multiplex PCR; TCRdb has only the in-frame clones, and not every one. The sample yields about 1.5 million clones, 95% to 99% seen once. Sample: naive CD4+ T cells sorted from blood. Every receptor here comes from a man aged 25-45 years in good health. Both conserved end residues are trimmed from each CDR3. Some rows mark clone size as missing; the rest say once, few, many or name a class of expanded clone.

clone_size | cdr3_length | v_call | cdr3_aa
. | 16 | TRBV4-1 | ASSQLIGGQVGNQPQH
. | 13 | TRBV19 | ASSRFGTLSYEQY
. | 12 | TRBV5-1 | ASSLEPGQETQY
. | 11 | TRBV2 | ASSRWEDEKLF
. | 19 | TRBV19 | ASTTLRMTGGPRRTYNEQF
. | 13 | TRBV5-6 | ASSLVAGVGDTQY
. | 9 | TRBV28 | ASSPAREQY
. | 12 | TRBV27 | ASSTPTSLDIQY
once | 11 | TRBV5-1 | ASSLVLANEQF
. | 12 | TRBV19 | ASSGTAFYNEQF
. | 14 | TRBV18 | ASSKFVDSGANVLT
. | 15 | TRBV28 | ASSNAPVTGRNQPQH
. | 14 | TRBV7-8 | ASSKQLAGGSYEQY
. | 14 | TRBV5-1 | ASSLTPSGASYEQY
. | 11 | TRBV30 | AWSVPSRNEQF
. | 9 | TRBV28 | ASSIYDTIY
. | 13 | TRBV7-6 | ASSLGQRSSNEQF
. | 13 | TRBV5-1 | ASSSEPRGDEKLF
. | 15 | TRBV18 | ASSPLKLAAARDEQF
. | 13 | TRBV14 | ASSHERGVRETQY
. | 11 | TRBV18 | ASSPQRGSEQF
. | 14 | TRBV19 | ASSDELTGGNEKLF
. | 13 | TRBV9 | ASSRTSGSTYEQY
once | 15 | TRBV4-3 | ASSRQTTSGTAYEQY
. | 13 | TRBV28 | ASRRQGWGNQPQH
. | 11 | TRBV10-3 | AISESLTYEQY
. | 12 | TRBV6-1 | ASTVAYSNQPQH
. | 12 | TRBV28 | ASSFSTSGNTIY
. | 15 | TRBV9 | ASSVTPGLAGGGEQF
. | 12 | TRBV6-1 | ASSRDPTNEKLF
. | 13 | TRBV7-9 | ASRPDRRDTGELF
. | 14 | TRBV28 | ASGDRGESVSEKLF
. | 12 | TRBV6-5 | ASSYDATNEKLF
. | 12 | TRBV5-1 | ASSLGVVNTEAF
. | 14 | TRBV29-1 | SVDRREGGSGYEQY
. | 12 | TRBV10-3 | AIRTGANTGELF
. | 14 | TRBV19 | ASSIVTGSLQETQY
. | 13 | TRBV6-5 | ASRRGQGANTEAF
. | 14 | TRBV5-5 | ASSHLGAKSYNEQF
. | 12 | TRBV19 | ASSRTSGSHEQY
. | 14 | TRBV30 | AWSVPRTGRGYEQY
once | 12 | TRBV6-1 | ASKLGGTNYGYT
. | 14 | TRBV28 | ASSSGDSRLNTEAF
once | 11 | TRBV7-2 | ASSDNWGQPQH
. | 13 | TRBV27 | ASSPGQGRGYEQY
. | 11 | TRBV18 | ASSPTEGNGYT
. | 14 | TRBV28 | ASSFPLGGPQETQY
. | 14 | TRBV5-3 | ARSLEPRDRKTEAF
. | 12 | TRBV6-5 | ASRSQGDTGELF
. | 14 | TRBV11-3 | ASSFASGTSYNEQF
. | 12 | TRBV2 | ASSELGYTGELF
. | 12 | TRBV10-3 | AISGGDVNQPQH
. | 14 | TRBV28 | ASSLTGQGIFYEQY
. | 11 | TRBV5-1 | ASSLGEGETQY
. | 14 | TRBV2 | ASSGPRGRLNEKLF